These T cell receptor beta chains were read from a single sample in a study of human T cells and chemical hapten exposure. Each CDR3 protein is one row after TCRdb ran MiXCR on the RACE reads. The sample contains roughly 360,000 distinct CDR3 sequences, roughly 4.8% of which appear only once. Sequences were derived from whole blood, sampled in connection with sensitization to the hapten diphenylcyclopropenone (DPC). The receptors were sampled from a woman in her forties or fifties with alopecia areata. Some clones in this sample may be carry-over from other donors' samples. CDR3s include the opening cysteine and the closing phenylalanine or tryptophan. A D gene is named only where the DNA matches it firmly. Clone size is not always given. Where it is, it says once, few, many or a class for expanded clones.

J: TRBJ2-3; D: -; V: TRBV19; size: few; DNA: TGTGCCAGTAGTGTCTCTGGAGGGGGAGTAAGAACAGATACGCAGTATTTT; CDR3: CASSVSGGGVRTDTQYF
J: TRBJ2-7; D: -; V: TRBV27; size: few; DNA: TGTGCCAGCAGTTTAAGTTATGGAGGGCCCTACGAGCAGTACTTC; CDR3: CASSLSYGGPYEQYF
J: TRBJ1-6; D: -; V: TRBV28; size: -; DNA: TGTGCCAGCAGTTCCCCCGGACGGTTAAATTCACCCCTCCACTTT; CDR3: CASSSPGRLNSPLHF
J: TRBJ2-7; D: -; V: TRBV25-1; size: many; DNA: TGTGCCAGCAGTGAGGCCAGCGGGTCCTACGAGCAGTACTTC; CDR3: CASSEASGSYEQYF
J: TRBJ2-3; D: TRBD1; V: TRBV27; size: few; DNA: TGTGCCAGCAGTTTTGGACAGGGGAAGTCTGCGCAGTATTTT; CDR3: CASSFGQGKSAQYF
J: TRBJ2-5; D: -; V: TRBV5-6; size: many; DNA: TGTGCCAGCAGCTCCCGGCTCAACCAAGAGACCCAGTACTTC; CDR3: CASSSRLNQETQYF
J: TRBJ2-1; D: -; V: TRBV6-2/TRBV6-3; size: many; DNA: TGTGCCAGCAGTTACTCGACCGGGCACAACAGTGAGCAGTTCTTC; CDR3: CASSYSTGHNSEQFF
J: TRBJ2-3; D: TRBD1; V: TRBV20-1; size: many; DNA: TGCAGTGCTAGTAGACAGGGGGCCCCAGATACGCAGTATTTT; CDR3: CSASRQGAPDTQYF
J: TRBJ2-5; D: TRBD2; V: TRBV20-1; size: many; DNA: TGCAGTGCTGCCGCTAGCGGGGGGGACCAAGAGACCCAGTACTTC; CDR3: CSAAASGGDQETQYF
J: TRBJ1-2; D: -; V: TRBV29-1; size: many; DNA: TGCAGCGTTGAAGAGGGGGCCTATGGCTACACCTTC; CDR3: CSVEEGAYGYTF
J: TRBJ2-4; D: -; V: TRBV29-1; size: many; DNA: TGCAGCGTGCCCGATCGGGCTCTCAAAAACATTCAGTACTTC; CDR3: CSVPDRALKNIQYF
J: TRBJ1-4; D: TRBD1; V: TRBV12-3/TRBV12-4; size: many; DNA: TGTGCCAGCAGCCCCGGGACAGGGGAGGAAAAACTGTTTTTT; CDR3: CASSPGTGEEKLFF
J: TRBJ1-1; D: -; V: TRBV5-1; size: -; DNA: TGCGCCAGCAGCCCGGGCGCAGCTCGGAACACTGAAGCTTTCTTT; CDR3: CASSPGAARNTEAFF
J: TRBJ1-1; D: -; V: TRBV4-1; size: -; DNA: TGCGCCAGCAGCCAAGCCCGCCTCACTGAAGCTTTCTTT; CDR3: CASSQARLTEAFF
J: TRBJ1-6; D: -; V: TRBV6-6; size: few; DNA: TGTGCCAGCAGATACTTTGGACCGACGAGGGATAATTCACCCCTCCACTTT; CDR3: CASRYFGPTRDNSPLHF
J: TRBJ1-6; D: -; V: TRBV6-5; size: many; DNA: TGTGCCAGCAGTTACTCGACCGGGACGGGTTCACCCCTCCACTTT; CDR3: CASSYSTGTGSPLHF
J: TRBJ2-7; D: -; V: TRBV12-3/TRBV12-4; size: -; DNA: TGTGCCAGCAGTTTGGGTGAACGTAGAGGCGAGCAGTACTTC; CDR3: CASSLGERRGEQYF
J: TRBJ2-1; D: -; V: TRBV20-1; size: few; DNA: TGCAGTGCCGATCATCGTACAGAATACAATGAGCAGTTCTTC; CDR3: CSADHRTEYNEQFF
J: TRBJ2-5; D: -; V: TRBV20-1; size: few; DNA: TGCAGTGCTAGAGCCGCCGGGACCCAAGAGACCCAGTACTTC; CDR3: CSARAAGTQETQYF
J: TRBJ1-4; D: TRBD1; V: TRBV3-1; size: few; DNA: TGTGCCAGCAGCCACAGAACAGGGGGCGATGAAAAACTGTTTTTT; CDR3: CASSHRTGGDEKLFF